What follows are 6 T cell receptor beta chains derived from one specimen sequenced in a study of T cells in Graves' hyperthyroidism and ophthalmopathy. The TCR beta CDR3 regions underwent amplification using RNA transcripts as the source. During a first-round RT-PCR of the TCR CDR3, the HTBI primer set was used. TCRdb reprocessed the multiplex PCR reads with MiXCR, giving one entry per CDR3 protein. The repertoire holds about 560,000 distinct CDR3 sequences, about 14% seen once, with approximately 15% in the top ten. What was sequenced was blood. These receptors originate from a woman in her thirties or forties with Graves' hyperthyroidism.

This clonotype was recorded many times. The J gene is TRBJ2-7, the V gene TRBV3-1, with D tentatively TRBD1 (6 bases). The CDR3 loop spans 15 amino acids. V lost 0 bases and J 4 bases, leaving 13 bases between the germline ends. Germline V CDR1 and CDR2: LGHDT, YNNKEL (reference sequence). The DNA for the CDR3 is TGTGCCAGCAGCCAAGACCCAGGGGATTCGTACGAGCAGTACTTC. The encoded protein is CASSQDPGDSYEQYF.

This clonotype was counted ten times or more. The chain is built from TRBV3-1 and TRBJ2-3; tentatively, D is TRBD1 or TRBD2 (7 bases each). Trimming took off 5 bases at V and 3 bases at J, with 18 bases between the two ends. The CDR3 covers 16 residues. Germline lookup yields CDR1 LGHDT and CDR2 YNNKEL (reference sequence). The CDR3 here is CASSLLRGEGTDTQYF. Written as DNA, the CDR3 is TGTGCCAGCAGCTTGCTCAGGGGGGAGGGGACAGATACGCAGTATTTT.

This clonotype came up many times. This chain connects TRBV19 to TRBJ2-2; D remains unclear. Germline V CDR1 and CDR2: LNHDA, SQIVND (reference sequence). The CDR3 extends over 15 amino acids. V shed 5 bases and J shed 0 bases, with 10 bases lying between them. Here the CDR3 reads CASSLGQANTGELFF. CDR3 sequence (DNA): TGTGCCAGTAGTCTTGGGCAGGCGAACACCGGGGAGCTGTTTTTT.

The table lists this clonotype with many counts. The genes are TRBV20-1 and TRBJ2-2; TRBD2 aligns across 9 bases. The J segment lost 6 bases and the V segment lost 7 bases, leaving 9 bases of the junction unmatched. The germline V gene encodes CDR1 DFQATT and CDR2 SNEGSKA (reference sequence). There are 14 residues in the CDR3. CDR3 protein: CSVWGGRVPGELFF. CDR3 DNA sequence: TGCAGTGTTTGGGGCGGGAGGGTCCCCGGGGAGCTGTTTTTT.

This clonotype was seen many times. The chain is built from TRBV10-2 and TRBJ2-5; no definite D call. The V end lost 6 bases, the J end lost 4 bases, and 12 bases lay between the germline ends. The CDR3 has 13 amino acids. Germline V gene data show CDR1 as WSHSY and CDR2 as SAAADI. The DNA for the CDR3 is TGCGCCAGCAGGACCGTCCGCGGAGAGACCCAGTACTTC. This encodes CASRTVRGETQYF.

The chain couples TRBV6-5 to TRBJ2-2; 8 positions match TRBD2. V gave up 2 bases and J gave up 6 bases; unmatched junction bases: 8. In germline, CDR1 is MNHEY, CDR2 SVGAGI. The CDR3 is made up of 16 amino acids. The CDR3 coding sequence is TGTGCCAGCAGTTACCCGGGAGGGCCCGTGTCCGGGGAGCTGTTTTTT. Its protein product is CASSYPGGPVSGELFF.